The source of this TCR beta chain is a study of blood T cell repertoires in COVID-19. Study as a whole: Whether acute or convalescent, the COVID-19 samples came from the United States, Italy and Spain.

CDR3 size: 18 residues. V shed 9 bases and J 3 bases; nucleotides not matched to a gene: 16. Germline CDR1 and CDR2: LNHDA and SQIVND (reference sequence). Profiling relied on immunoSEQ multiplex PCR, and the TCRdb table lists in-frame clones only, not all of them. The sample records 350,000 or so clones, 90% being singletons. This receptor was identified in a man aged 18 to 30 with active or convalescent COVID-19. V is TRBV19 and J is TRBJ2-7, with 14 bases that match TRBD2. The sequenced material came from peripheral blood. This CDR3 is CARTQDRGTSGSLYEQYF. CDR3 nucleotides: TGTGCCAGAACCCAGGACAGAGGGACTAGCGGGAGTCTCTACGAGCAGTACTTC.